Following are 11 T cell receptor beta chains from one sample sequenced in a study of CD8+ T cells in alopecia areata. Specified treatment: oral pan-JAK inhibitor, 5-10 mg twice daily. Investigators isolated RNA and reverse transcribed it into cDNA to act as the sequencing template. Assay used: immunoSEQ multiplex PCR; TCRdb lists only in-frame clones, some missing. Of 210,000 or so clones in the sample, approximately 65% were seen once. The sample was CD4+ T cells sorted from blood, taken at week 44, from a patient treated with tofacitinib. These receptors all stem from a human donor with alopecia areata.

This clone appeared a few times. The chain couples TRBV29-1 to TRBJ1-5, with D possibly TRBD1 on 6 matching bases. The V end was cut by 4 bases, the J end by 5 bases, with 12 bases between. CDR3 size: 13 residues. Germline assignment: CDR1 SQVTM and CDR2 ANQGSEA. CDR3 sequence: CSVGAGVDQPQHF. The CDR3 DNA reads as TGCAGCGTTGGGGCAGGGGTTGATCAGCCCCAGCATTTT.

Of note for this clone: In this CDR3 the conserved last residue, phenylalanine or tryptophan, is missing, so a read error is likely. The chain employs TRBV5-4 and TRBJ1-2; TRBD1 aligns across 7 bases. CDR3 length: 14 residues. The ends lost 0 bases at V and 4 bases at J; junction bases unmatched: 3. Germline V CDR1 and CDR2: SGHNT, YYREEE (reference sequence). In nucleotides, the CDR3 is TGTGCCAGCAGCTTGGGTGGGACAGCCTATGGCTACACCCTC. This translates into CASSLGGTAYGYTL.

The rearrangement joins TRBV2 to TRBJ2-7, with a weak D call TRBD1 (6 bases). Per germline, CDR1 SNHLY and CDR2 FYNNEI. V gave up 6 bases and J gave up 0 bases, with 21 bases separating them. CDR3 size: 17 residues. The CDR3: CASSDYTGQKFSYEQYF. The CDR3 DNA follows: TGTGCCAGCAGCGACTACACCGGACAGAAGTTCTCCTACGAGCAGTACTTC.

This clone occurred a few times. The rearrangement links TRBV5-1 to TRBJ2-1; 8 positions agree with TRBD1. The germline gives CDR1 SGHRS, CDR2 YFSETQ. Trimming removed 1 base from V and 8 bases from J; junction bases left unmatched: 8. The CDR3 consists of 15 residues. Here the CDR3 reads CASSLIGQGPDEQFF. For the CDR3, the DNA is TGCGCCAGCAGCTTGATAGGACAGGGTCCCGATGAGCAGTTCTTC.

Only a few counts were recorded for this clone. The rearrangement links TRBV18 to TRBJ2-7, with D perhaps TRBD1 (6 bases). The ends were cut back, 6 bases at V and 4 bases at J, with 10 bases in the middle. The CDR3 extends over 12 amino acids. Germline V gene lookup returns CDR1 KGHSH and CDR2 LQKENI. Written as DNA, the CDR3 is TGTGCCAGCTCGCTGGGGGCTTACGAGCAGTACTTC. Its protein product is CASSLGAYEQYF.

V and J are TRBV29-1 and TRBJ2-1; 7 bases fit TRBD1. CDR3 length: 15 residues. CDR1 SQVTM and CDR2 ANQGSEA come from the germline V gene. J was trimmed by 1 base and V by 3 bases; bases with no gene match: 6. The CDR3 DNA follows: TGCAGCGTTGATCGACAGGGTATTTCCTACAATGAGCAGTTCTTC. Its protein is CSVDRQGISYNEQFF.

This CDR3 reads CAWKLAGAYNEQFF. The CDR3 nucleotides read TGTGCCTGGAAACTAGCGGGGGCGTACAATGAGCAGTTCTTC. This chain joins TRBV30 and TRBJ2-1, with 11 bases that match TRBD2. The CDR3 contains 14 residues. V shed 4 bases, J shed 4 bases, and the junction held 3 bases outside the gene matches. CDR1 and CDR2 (germline): GTSNPN, SVGIG (reference sequence).

V gene TRBV30 combines with J gene TRBJ1-6; possible D gene TRBD1, 5 bases. This CDR3 has 12 amino acids. V was shortened by 1 base and J by 7 bases, with 5 bases between the two germline ends. CDR1 is GTSNPN, CDR2 SVGIG, per germline (reference sequence). In DNA form, the CDR3 reads TGTGCCTGGAGTGACAGGAATTCACCCCTCCACTTT. Encoded protein: CAWSDRNSPLHF.

The table lists this clone with a count of one. The CDR3 DNA reads TGCAGCGTTGTTTCCGGCTACGAGCAGTACTTC. Translated: CSVVSGYEQYF. This sequence joins TRBV29-1 and TRBJ2-7; D remains ambiguous. The CDR3 length is 11 residues. The V gene's germline CDR1 is SQVTM and CDR2 ANQGSEA. V lost 4 bases to trimming and J lost 3 bases, with 7 bases between them.

Turning to this clone: Other DNA sequences in this specimen translate into the identical CDR3. The J gene is TRBJ2-5, the V gene TRBV5-1, with unresolved D. The CDR3 totals 13 residues. Germline V CDR1 and CDR2: SGHRS, YFSETQ. Trimming cost V 0 bases and J 3 bases, with 6 bases left between them. CDR3 nucleotide sequence: TGCGCCAGCAGCTTGGGACCAGAAGAGACCCAGTACTTC. This gives the protein CASSLGPEETQYF.

The CDR3 region has the DNA TGTGCCAGCACCCCTTTGACCGGCCGGGCAGATACGCAGTATTTT. Its translation is CASTPLTGRADTQYF. The chain recombines TRBV9 with TRBJ2-3; D gene ambiguous. CDR1 and CDR2 (germline): SGDLS, YYNGEE. There are 15 residues in the CDR3. Trimming removed 6 bases at V and 4 bases at J, with 18 bases between.